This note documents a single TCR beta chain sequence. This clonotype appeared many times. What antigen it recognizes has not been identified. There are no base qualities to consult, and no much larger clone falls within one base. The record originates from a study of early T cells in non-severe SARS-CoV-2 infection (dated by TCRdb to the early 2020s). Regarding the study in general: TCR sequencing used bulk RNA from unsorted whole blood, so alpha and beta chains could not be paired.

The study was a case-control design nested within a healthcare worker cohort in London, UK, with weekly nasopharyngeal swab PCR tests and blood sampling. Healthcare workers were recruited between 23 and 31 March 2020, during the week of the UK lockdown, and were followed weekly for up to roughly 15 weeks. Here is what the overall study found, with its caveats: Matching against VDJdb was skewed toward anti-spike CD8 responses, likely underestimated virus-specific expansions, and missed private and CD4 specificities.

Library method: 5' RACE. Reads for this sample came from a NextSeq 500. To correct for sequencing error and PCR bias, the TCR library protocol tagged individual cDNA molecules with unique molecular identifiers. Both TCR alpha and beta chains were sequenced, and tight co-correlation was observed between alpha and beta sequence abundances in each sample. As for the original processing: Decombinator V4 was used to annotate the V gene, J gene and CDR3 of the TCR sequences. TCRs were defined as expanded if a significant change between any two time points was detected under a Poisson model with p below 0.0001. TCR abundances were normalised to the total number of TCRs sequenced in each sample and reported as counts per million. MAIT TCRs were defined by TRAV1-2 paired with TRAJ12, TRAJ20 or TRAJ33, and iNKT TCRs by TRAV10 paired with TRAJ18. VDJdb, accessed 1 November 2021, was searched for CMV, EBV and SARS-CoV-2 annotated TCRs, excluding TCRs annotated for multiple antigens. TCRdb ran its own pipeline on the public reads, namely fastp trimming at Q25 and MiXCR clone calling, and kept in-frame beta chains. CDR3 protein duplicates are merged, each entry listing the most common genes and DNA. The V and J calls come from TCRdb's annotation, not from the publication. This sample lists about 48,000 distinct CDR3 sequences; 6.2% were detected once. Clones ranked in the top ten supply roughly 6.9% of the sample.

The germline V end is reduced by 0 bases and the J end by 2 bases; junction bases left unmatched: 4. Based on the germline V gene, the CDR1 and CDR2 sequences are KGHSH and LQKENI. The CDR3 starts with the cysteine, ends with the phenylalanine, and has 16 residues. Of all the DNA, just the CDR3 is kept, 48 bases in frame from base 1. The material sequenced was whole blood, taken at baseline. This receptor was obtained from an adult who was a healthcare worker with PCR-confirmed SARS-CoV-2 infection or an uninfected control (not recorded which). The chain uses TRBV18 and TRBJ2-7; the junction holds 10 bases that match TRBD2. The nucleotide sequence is TGTGCCAGCTCACCACCTGGGACTAGCGCTGCCTACGAGCAGTACTTC. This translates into CASSPPGTSAAYEQYF.